Following are 6 T cell receptor beta chains from one sample sequenced in a study of blood T cells in healthy people across ages. Next came a second PCR, run for about 7 to 12 cycles, which used a sample-barcoded 5' primer along with a J-beta primer mix. TCRdb recomputed calls from the 5' RACE reads with MiXCR, one row per CDR3 protein. The data hold about 680,000 distinct CDR3 sequences, with about 52% observed a single time. The specimen sequenced was blood. These receptors were obtained from a woman in her sixties in good health.

The table lists this clonotype with a few counts. This sequence joins TRBV6-4 and TRBJ2-4, with 9 bases that match TRBD2. The end of the DNA is better explained by TRBJ2-7, so the J call may be wrong. Germline CDR1 and CDR2: MRHNA and SNTAGT. The CDR3 consists of 18 residues. The DNA of the CDR3 is TGTGCCACTCATGGGGCCGGTAAGCAAGCGGGAGGATCCTACGAGCAGTACTTC. This gives the protein CATHGAGKQAGGSYEQYF.

This clonotype showed up just a few times. The chain has TRBV18 and TRBJ2-7, with D hard to call. The J call is doubtful: the DNA matches TRBJ2-5 better. The germline V gene has CDR1 KGHSH and CDR2 LQKENI. This CDR3 spans 14 amino acids. The chain's CDR3 is CASSPGQTVETQYF. The CDR3 bases are TGTGCCAGCTCACCAGGCCAGACGGTGGAGACCCAGTACTTC.

This rearrangement joins TRBV4-3 to TRBJ2-7, with a possible D match to TRBD2 (7 bases). CDR3 length equals 18 residues. V gave up 3 bases and J gave up 7 bases, with 28 bases separating them. In germline, CDR1 is LGHNA, CDR2 YSLEER. CDR3 amino acids: CASSHPRGGGGHYNEQYF. Written as DNA, the CDR3 is TGCGCCAGCAGCCATCCACGCGGCGGGGGCGGCCACTACAATGAGCAGTACTTC.

A few counts support this clonotype. The chain couples TRBV20-1 to TRBJ1-2; D gene unclear. Trimming took off 1 base at V and 4 bases at J, with 13 bases between the two ends. Germline lookup yields CDR1 DFQATT and CDR2 SNEGSKA (reference sequence). The CDR3 is 14 amino acids. CDR3 sequence reads: CSARVSTAAYGYTF. In DNA form, the CDR3 reads TGCAGTGCTAGAGTAAGCACCGCGGCCTATGGCTACACCTTC.

This clonotype was detected a few times. The CDR3 loop reads CASSRRDGSSYNEQFF. In DNA, the CDR3 is TGTGCCAGCAGTCGAAGGGACGGTAGCTCCTACAATGAGCAGTTCTTC. The V and J genes are TRBV6-2 or TRBV6-3 and TRBJ2-1; tentatively, D is TRBD1 or TRBD2 (5 bases each). CDR3 size: 16 residues. Germline V gene lookup returns CDR1 MNHEY and CDR2 SVGEGT. The V gene lost 5 bases and the J gene lost 0 bases, with 14 bases spanning the gap.

This clonotype has a handful of counts. The V call is TRBV7-3, the J call TRBJ2-1; D gene unclear. The CDR3 is 12 residues long. Germline V gene data show CDR1 as SGHTA and CDR2 as FQGTGA. Trimming pared 3 bases from V and 5 bases from J, leaving 5 bases between. In DNA, the CDR3 is TGTGCCAGCAGCTTTACTGACAATGAGCAGTTCTTC. It codes for CASSFTDNEQFF.